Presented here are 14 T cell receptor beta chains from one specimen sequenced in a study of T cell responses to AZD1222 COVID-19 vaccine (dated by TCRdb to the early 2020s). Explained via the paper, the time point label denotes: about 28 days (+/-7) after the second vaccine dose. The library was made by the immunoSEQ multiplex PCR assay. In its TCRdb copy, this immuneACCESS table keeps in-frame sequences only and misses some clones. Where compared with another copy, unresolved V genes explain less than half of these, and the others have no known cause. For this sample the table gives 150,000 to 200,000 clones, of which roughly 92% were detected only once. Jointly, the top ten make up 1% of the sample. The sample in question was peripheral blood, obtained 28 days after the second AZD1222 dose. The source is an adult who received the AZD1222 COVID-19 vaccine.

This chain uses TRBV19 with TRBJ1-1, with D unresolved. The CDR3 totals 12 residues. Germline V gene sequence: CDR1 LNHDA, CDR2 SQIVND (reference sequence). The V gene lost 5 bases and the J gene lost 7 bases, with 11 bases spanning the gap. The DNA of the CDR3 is TGTGCCAGTAGTCCCCTGACACGTGAAGCTTTCTTT. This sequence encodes CASSPLTREAFF.

DNA for the CDR3: TGTGCCAGCAGTTCAACAGGGGCCCATCAGCCCCAGCATTTT. Translation gives CASSSTGAHQPQHF. This chain uses TRBV28 with TRBJ1-5, with 7 bases fitting TRBD1. Trimming at V came to 4 bases and at J to 5 bases, leaving 5 bases not matched to a gene. CDR3 length: 14 residues. Germline CDR1 MDHEN, CDR2 SYDVKM.

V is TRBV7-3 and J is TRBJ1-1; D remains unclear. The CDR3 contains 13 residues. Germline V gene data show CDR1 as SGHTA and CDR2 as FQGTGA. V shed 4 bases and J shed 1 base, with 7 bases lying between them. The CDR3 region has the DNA TGTGCCAGCAGCTCGGAGGGGAACACTGAAGCTTTCTTT. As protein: CASSSEGNTEAFF.

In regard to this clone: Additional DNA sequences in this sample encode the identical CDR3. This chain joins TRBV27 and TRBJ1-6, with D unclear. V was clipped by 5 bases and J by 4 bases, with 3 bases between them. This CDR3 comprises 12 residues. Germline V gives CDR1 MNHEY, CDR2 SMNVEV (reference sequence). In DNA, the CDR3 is TGTGCCAGCAGTCGTTATAATTCACCCCTCCACTTT. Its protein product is CASSRYNSPLHF.

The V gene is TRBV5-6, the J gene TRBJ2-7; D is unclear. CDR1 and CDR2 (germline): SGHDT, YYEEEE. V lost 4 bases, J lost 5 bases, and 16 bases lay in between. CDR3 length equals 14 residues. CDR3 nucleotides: TGTGCCAGCAGCCTATCCAGTCCCCCCCACGAGCAGTACTTC. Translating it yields CASSLSSPPHEQYF. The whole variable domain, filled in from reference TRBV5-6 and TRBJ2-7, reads DAGVTQSPTHLIKTRGQQVTLRCSPKSGHDTVSWYQQALGQGPQFIFQYYEEEERQRGNFPDRFSGHQFPNYSSELNVNALLLGDSALYLCASSLSSPPHEQYFGPGTRLTVT.

The CDR3 region has the DNA TGCGCCAGCAGCCCTAGCCCGGACAGGGGGAACCGTGTGGATGGCTACACCTTC. Encoded protein: CASSPSPDRGNRVDGYTF. The rearrangement uses TRBV5-1 and TRBJ1-2, with 10 bases matching TRBD1. The V and J ends lost 4 bases and 6 bases, in that order; junction bases with no gene match: 18. CDR1 is SGHRS, CDR2 YFSETQ, per germline. The CDR3 is 18 amino acids.

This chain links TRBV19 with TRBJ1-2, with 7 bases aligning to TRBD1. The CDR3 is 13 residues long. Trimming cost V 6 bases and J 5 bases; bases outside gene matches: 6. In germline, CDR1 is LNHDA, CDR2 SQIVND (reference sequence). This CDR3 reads CASRPGQRYGYTF. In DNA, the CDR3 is TGTGCCAGTAGGCCGGGACAGAGATATGGCTACACCTTC.

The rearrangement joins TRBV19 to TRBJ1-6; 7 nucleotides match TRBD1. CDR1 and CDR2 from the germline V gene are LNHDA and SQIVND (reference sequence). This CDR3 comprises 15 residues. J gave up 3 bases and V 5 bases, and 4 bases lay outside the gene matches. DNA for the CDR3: TGTGCCAGTAGTCTCAGGGGGGACTATAATTCACCCCTCCACTTT. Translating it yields CASSLRGDYNSPLHF.

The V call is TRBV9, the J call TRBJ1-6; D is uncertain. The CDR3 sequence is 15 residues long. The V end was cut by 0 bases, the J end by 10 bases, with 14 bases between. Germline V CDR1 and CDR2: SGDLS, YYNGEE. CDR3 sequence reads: CASSVAEGYRSPLHF. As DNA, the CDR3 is TGTGCCAGCAGCGTAGCGGAGGGTTACCGATCACCCCTCCACTTT. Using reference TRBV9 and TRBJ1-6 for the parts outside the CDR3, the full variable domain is DSGVTQTPKHLITATGQRVTLRCSPRSGDLSVYWYQQSLDQGLQFLIQYYNGEERAKGNILERFSAQQFPDLHSELNLSSLELGDSALYFCASSVAEGYRSPLHFGNGTRLTVT.

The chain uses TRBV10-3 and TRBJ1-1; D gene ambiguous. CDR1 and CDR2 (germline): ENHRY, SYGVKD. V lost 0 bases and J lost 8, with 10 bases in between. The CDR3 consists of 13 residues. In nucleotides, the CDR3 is TGTGCCATCAGTGAGTCTTCTACATTGGAAGCTTTCTTT. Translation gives CAISESSTLEAFF.

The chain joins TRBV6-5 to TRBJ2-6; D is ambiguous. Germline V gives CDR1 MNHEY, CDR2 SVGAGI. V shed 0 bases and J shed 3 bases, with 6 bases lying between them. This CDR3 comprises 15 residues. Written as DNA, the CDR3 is TGTGCCAGCAGTTACTCGACACTTGGGGCCAACGTCCTGACTTTC. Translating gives CASSYSTLGANVLTF.

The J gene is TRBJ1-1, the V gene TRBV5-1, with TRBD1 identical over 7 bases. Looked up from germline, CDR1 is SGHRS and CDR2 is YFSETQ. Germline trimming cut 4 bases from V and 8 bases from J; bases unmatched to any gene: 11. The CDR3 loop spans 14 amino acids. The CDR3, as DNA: TGCGCCAGCAGCCTTGGGACAGACCTACCCGAAGCTTTCTTT. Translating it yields CASSLGTDLPEAFF.

The CDR3 sequence: CASSYVENTEAFF. The CDR3 DNA reads TGCGCCAGCAGCTACGTGGAGAACACTGAAGCTTTCTTT. This rearrangement joins TRBV5-1 to TRBJ1-1; D is undetermined. Trimming cost V 3 bases and J 1 base, with 7 bases left between them. Germline V gene sequence: CDR1 SGHRS, CDR2 YFSETQ. The CDR3 length is 13 residues.

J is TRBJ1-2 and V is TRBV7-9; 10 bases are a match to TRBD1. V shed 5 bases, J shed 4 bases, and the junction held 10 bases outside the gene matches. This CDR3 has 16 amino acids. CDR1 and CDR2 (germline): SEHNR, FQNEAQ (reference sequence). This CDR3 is CASSPRQGAMGYGYTF. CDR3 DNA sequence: TGTGCCAGCAGCCCCAGACAGGGGGCAATGGGCTATGGCTACACCTTC.